Listed below are T cell receptor beta chains from one sample, sequenced in a study of T cell repertoires in cytomegalovirus infection. Which antigens these TCRs recognize remains unknown. MiXCR, run by TCRdb on the reads, gives a single entry per CDR3 protein. This table has about 51,000 distinct CDR3 sequences, about 18% appearing once. This sample comprised CD8+ T cells from cultured PBMCs, obtained from culture after CMV antigen stimulation. Receptors originate from a human donor in good health (CMV status not recorded). Some clones in this sample may be carry-over from other donors' samples. CDR3s include the opening cysteine and the closing phenylalanine or tryptophan. D genes are given only for firm matches. Clone size is shown for a subset of rows, as once, few, many or a class of expanded clone.

-	TRBJ1-5	TRBV6-1	18	-	CASSEAMTITGGNQPQHF	TGTGCCAGCAGTGAAGCGATGACAATTACGGGGGGCAATCAGCCCCAGCATTTT
TRBD2	TRBJ2-2	TRBV7-6	16	many	CASSPSGGWGTGELFF	TGTGCCAGCAGCCCTAGCGGGGGATGGGGCACCGGGGAGCTGTTTTTT
-	TRBJ2-1	TRBV12-3/TRBV12-4	13	-	CATSGRDYNEQFF	TGTGCCACCAGCGGGCGTGACTACAATGAGCAGTTCTTC
TRBD1	TRBJ2-2	TRBV29-1	14	few	CSVIPGQGTGELFF	TGCAGCGTAATCCCGGGACAGGGGACCGGGGAGCTGTTTTTT
-	TRBJ2-3	TRBV7-2	14	-	CASSSRELADTQYF	TGTGCCAGCAGCTCACGGGAGTTGGCAGATACGCAGTATTTT
TRBD1	TRBJ2-4	TRBV7-8	18	few	CASSLTGGPGLVKNIQYF	TGTGCCAGCAGCTTAACAGGGGGCCCGGGTTTAGTCAAAAACATTCAGTACTTC
TRBD1	TRBJ2-7	TRBV7-9	16	-	CASSWDRGKSSYEQYF	TGTGCCAGCAGCTGGGACAGGGGGAAGAGCTCCTACGAGCAGTACTTC
TRBD2	TRBJ2-1	TRBV12-3/TRBV12-4	14	-	CASRASGVYNEQFF	TGTGCCAGCAGGGCTAGCGGGGTTTACAATGAGCAGTTCTTC
-	TRBJ2-1	TRBV6-2/TRBV6-3	14	-	CASSYSISYNEQFF	TGTGCCAGCAGTTACTCGATCAGCTACAATGAGCAGTTCTTC
-	TRBJ1-2	TRBV27	14	few	CASSLRGLNYGYTF	TGTGCCAGCAGTTTAAGGGGCTTAAACTATGGCTACACCTTC
-	TRBJ2-2	TRBV12-3/TRBV12-4	13	-	CASSLDNTGELFF	TGTGCCAGCAGTTTAGACAACACCGGGGAGCTGTTTTTT
TRBD1	TRBJ1-5	TRBV7-2	17	few	CASSSGTGLRSNQPQHF	TGTGCCAGCAGCTCCGGGACAGGGCTGCGAAGCAATCAGCCCCAGCATTTT
-	TRBJ2-2	TRBV7-7	14	-	CASSETLATGELFF	TGTGCCAGCAGCGAAACTTTAGCTACCGGGGAGCTGTTTTTT
-	TRBJ2-7	TRBV6-6	15	-	CASSLGRMVIYEQYF	TGTGCCAGCAGCCTGGGGCGTATGGTGATCTACGAGCAGTACTTC
TRBD2	TRBJ2-1	TRBV12-3/TRBV12-4	16	few	CASSLGLAGSYNEQFF	TGTGCCAGCAGCTTAGGACTAGCGGGGTCCTACAATGAGCAGTTCTTC
-	TRBJ2-1	TRBV7-9	12	-	CASTGAYNEQFF	TGTGCCAGCACGGGGGCCTACAATGAGCAGTTCTTC
-	TRBJ1-1	TRBV12-3/TRBV12-4	14	-	CASRDKGVNTEAFF	TGTGCCAGCAGGGATAAGGGGGTGAACACTGAAGCTTTCTTT
-	TRBJ1-1	TRBV12-5	18	few	CASGLVPSGEHTNTEAFF	TGTGCTAGTGGTTTGGTACCGTCAGGGGAACACACGAACACTGAAGCTTTCTTT
-	TRBJ2-7	TRBV4-3	17	-	CASSQDPGTSAYYEQYF	TGCGCCAGCAGCCAAGATCCGGGAACCTCGGCTTACTACGAGCAGTACTTC
-	TRBJ1-1	TRBV5-4	15	-	CASTISGAAYTEAFF	TGTGCCAGCACGATCTCAGGGGCAGCGTACACTGAAGCTTTCTTT
-	TRBJ2-7	TRBV6-2/TRBV6-3	13	once	CASTYAAAYEQYF	TGTGCCAGCACCTACGCGGCGGCCTACGAGCAGTACTTC
TRBD1	TRBJ1-3	TRBV11-2	14	few	CASSGTGAGTTIYF	TGTGCCAGCAGCGGGACAGGGGCCGGAACCACCATATATTTT
-	TRBJ2-3	TRBV5-6	13	few	CASSPKSRDTQYF	TGTGCCAGCAGCCCAAAATCCCGAGATACGCAGTATTTT
TRBD1	TRBJ1-2	TRBV6-2/TRBV6-3	15	-	CASRSGQGVSYGYTF	TGTGCCAGCAGAAGCGGACAGGGGGTCTCCTATGGCTACACCTTC
-	TRBJ1-1	TRBV12-3/TRBV12-4	15	-	CASSPRGAGNTEAFF	TGTGCCAGCAGTCCCAGGGGCGCGGGGAACACTGAAGCTTTCTTT
-	TRBJ2-3	TRBV2	11	-	CASEGGDTQYF	TGTGCCAGTGAAGGGGGAGATACGCAGTATTTT
TRBD2	TRBJ2-5	TRBV7-2	16	-	CASSSDPGLGGETQYF	TGTGCCAGCAGCTCGGACCCGGGACTAGGGGGGGAGACCCAGTACTTC
-	TRBJ2-7	TRBV15	16	-	CATSRPSDGGPYEQYF	TGTGCCACCAGCAGACCTAGCGACGGAGGGCCCTACGAGCAGTACTTC
-	TRBJ2-3	TRBV10-3	14	-	CAISTQKPPDTQYF	TGTGCCATCAGCACTCAGAAGCCCCCAGATACGCAGTATTTT
-	TRBJ2-5	TRBV7-9	14	-	CASSLSSKAETQYF	TGTGCCAGCAGCTTATCCTCTAAGGCGGAGACCCAGTACTTC
-	TRBJ2-2	TRBV7-2	16	many	CASSLSPQGLTGELFF	TGTGCCAGCAGCTTAAGCCCACAGGGTCTCACCGGGGAGCTGTTTTTT
-	TRBJ2-3	TRBV28	14	many	CASSFVAGTDTQYF	TGTGCCAGCAGTTTCGTGGCGGGTACAGATACGCAGTATTTT
-	TRBJ1-5	TRBV6-6	15	many	CASIPFPGGNQPQHF	TGTGCCAGCATCCCCTTCCCGGGGGGCAATCAGCCCCAGCATTTT
TRBD1	TRBJ1-5	TRBV19	14	few	CASGTGGFNQPQHF	TGTGCCAGCGGGACAGGGGGCTTCAATCAGCCCCAGCATTTT
-	TRBJ1-2	TRBV7-8	13	-	CASSSTGNYGYTF	TGTGCCAGCAGCTCCACAGGGAACTATGGCTACACCTTC
-	TRBJ2-7	TRBV7-2	14	-	CASSLVQSTYEQYF	TGTGCCAGCAGCTTAGTACAGTCGACTTACGAGCAGTACTTC
-	TRBJ2-3	TRBV7-2	13	few	CASRGYSTDTQYF	TGTGCCAGCAGGGGATATAGCACAGATACGCAGTATTTT
TRBD2	TRBJ2-2	TRBV4-3	18	-	CASSQGPQERGNTGELFF	TGCGCCAGCAGCCAAGGCCCCCAGGAGCGGGGGAACACCGGGGAGCTGTTTTTT
-	TRBJ1-1	TRBV7-2	11	-	CASSSGTEAFF	TGTGCCAGCAGCTCGGGTACTGAAGCTTTCTTT
-	TRBJ2-1	TRBV7-2	18	few	CASSLGGFQGLPYNEQFF	TGTGCCAGCAGCTTAGGGGGTTTCCAGGGCCTCCCTTACAATGAGCAGTTCTTC
-	TRBJ2-7	TRBV7-8	13	many	CASSSQVSYEQYF	TGTGCCAGCAGCTCTCAGGTCTCCTACGAGCAGTACTTC
TRBD1	TRBJ2-3	TRBV6-5	16	-	CASSQTGTVPTDTQYF	TGTGCCAGCAGTCAAACCGGGACAGTCCCTACAGATACGCAGTATTTT
-	TRBJ2-1	TRBV7-9	11	many	CASSPSYEQFF	TGTGCCAGCAGCCCTTCCTATGAGCAGTTCTTC
TRBD1	TRBJ1-2	TRBV9	17	few	CASSVALAGGYGYGYTF	TGTGCCAGCAGCGTAGCTCTGGCAGGGGGCTACGGCTATGGCTACACCTTC
-	TRBJ1-3	TRBV5-6	15	few	CASTKLDTSGNTIYF	TGTGCCAGCACCAAACTGGACACCTCTGGAAACACCATATATTTT
-	TRBJ2-7	TRBV27	13	-	CASSTGRGDEQYF	TGTGCCAGCAGTACAGGTCGCGGGGACGAACAGTACTTC
-	TRBJ1-2	TRBV6-1	18	-	CASSEAYHRRQANYGYTF	TGTGCCAGCAGTGAAGCGTATCACAGGCGACAAGCTAACTATGGCTACACCTTC
-	TRBJ2-1	TRBV7-9	14	few	CASSFGGFYNEQFF	TGTGCCAGCAGCTTCGGGGGATTCTACAATGAGCAGTTCTTC
TRBD2	TRBJ2-5	TRBV7-2	15	-	CASKLSSGTQETQYF	TGTGCCAGCAAGCTGTCTAGCGGGACCCAAGAGACCCAGTACTTC
-	TRBJ1-4	TRBV20-1	13	few	CSARGIGDEKLFF	TGCAGTGCTAGGGGAATCGGGGATGAAAAACTGTTTTTT